The 15 T cell receptor beta chains below were found in one sample sequenced in a study of blood T cell repertoires in COVID-19. The method was immunoSEQ multiplex PCR; TCRdb's version includes in-frame clones alone and lacks a portion of them. Among some 300,000 clones listed, around 89% were seen once. Sequencing was done on a sample of peripheral blood. The receptors were sampled from a woman aged 25-40 years who had recovered from COVID-19.

Only one count was recorded for this clone. J is TRBJ2-7 and V is TRBV2; no definite D call. The germline V gene encodes CDR1 SNHLY and CDR2 FYNNEI. Trimming cost V 4 bases and J 6 bases, with 16 bases left between them. The CDR3 is 14 residues long. CDR3 in DNA: TGTGCCAGCAGTGTTGCTACTACGATTATCGAGCAGTACTTC. Residues: CASSVATTIIEQYF.

This clone was observed a single time. The chain is built from TRBV7-2 and TRBJ2-3; D remains ambiguous. Germline V gene data show CDR1 as SGHTA and CDR2 as FQGNSA. The CDR3 is 15 amino acids. V lost 2 bases and J lost 6, with 15 bases in between. The CDR3 DNA sequence: TGTGCCAGCAGCTTAAGTTATGGGTTGCGGGATACGCAGTATTTT. Its translation: CASSLSYGLRDTQYF.

This CDR3 is CASSDWVRGGAGNTIYF. CDR3 bases: TGTGCCAGCAGTGACTGGGTTCGGGGAGGGGCTGGAAACACCATATATTTT. V is TRBV6-1 and J is TRBJ1-3, with a possible D match to TRBD1 (5 bases). The CDR3 is 17 residues long. The germline CDR1 and CDR2 sequences are MNHNS and SASEGT. V was cut by 3 bases and J by 2 bases, with 17 bases left in between.

The gene calls are TRBV19 and TRBJ1-2; 7 nucleotides align to TRBD1. The J segment lost 0 bases and the V segment lost 8 bases, leaving 12 bases of the junction unmatched. There are 16 residues in the CDR3. From germline, CDR1 is LNHDA and CDR2 SQIVND (reference sequence). The CDR3 loop is CASFQAGTDSNYGYTF. DNA for the CDR3: TGTGCCAGTTTTCAAGCCGGGACAGATTCTAACTATGGCTACACCTTC.

The gene calls are TRBV28 and TRBJ2-3, with TRBD2 identical over 8 bases. Germline CDR1 reads MDHEN; CDR2 reads SYDVKM. There are 14 residues in the CDR3. V shed 6 bases and J 2 bases; nucleotides not matched to a gene: 4. CDR3 amino acids: CASRASGPTDTQYF. CDR3 sequence (DNA): TGTGCCAGCAGGGCTAGCGGGCCCACAGATACGCAGTATTTT.

This clone has just a few counts. J is TRBJ1-5 and V is TRBV30; D unclear. Trimming took 1 base from V and 2 from J, leaving 12 bases between them. This CDR3 has 15 residues. The germline V gene encodes CDR1 GTSNPN and CDR2 SVGIG (reference sequence). The CDR3 here is CAWSGRGWGNQPQHF. The CDR3 bases are TGTGCCTGGAGTGGTCGGGGTTGGGGCAATCAGCCCCAGCATTTT. The full variable domain, its missing parts supplied by reference TRBV30 and TRBJ1-5, is SQTIHQWPATLVQPVGSPLSLECTVEGTSNPNLYWYRQAAGRGLQLLFYSVGIGQISSEVPQNLSASRPQDRQFILSSKKLLLSDSGFYLCAWSGRGWGNQPQHFGDGTRLSIL.

CDR3 region: CASFNQGMWGYTF. The CDR3 DNA follows: TGTGCCAGTTTTAATCAGGGAATGTGGGGCTACACCTTC. The chain couples TRBV28 to TRBJ1-2, with D possibly matching TRBD1 (5 bases). V shed 9 bases and J shed 8 bases, with 19 bases lying between them. The CDR3 extends over 13 amino acids. The germline CDR1 and CDR2 sequences are MDHEN and SYDVKM.

The chain couples TRBV5-4 to TRBJ1-2; 12 nucleotides agree with TRBD1. The CDR3 has 15 residues. Per germline, CDR1 SGHNT and CDR2 YYREEE (reference sequence). Unmatched junction bases numbered 9, after V lost 4 bases and J lost 8 bases. The CDR3 nucleotides read TGTGCCAGCAGCAGCCCGGGACAGGGGGCTGGGGGCTACACCTTC. Translating it yields CASSSPGQGAGGYTF.

The rearrangement uses TRBV2 and TRBJ2-3, with D perhaps matching TRBD2 (5 bases). Germline V lookup: CDR1 SNHLY, CDR2 FYNNEI. V lost 2 bases to trimming and J lost 0 bases, with 9 bases between them. The CDR3 covers 15 residues. The CDR3 sequence is CASSESSGSTDTQYF. CDR3 bases: TGTGCCAGCAGTGAATCCAGCGGTAGCACAGATACGCAGTATTTT.

The CDR3 bases are TGTGCCAGCAGTCCCCACAGGGCTGGGGCCAACGTCCTGACTTTC. As protein: CASSPHRAGANVLTF. V usage is TRBV28 and J usage is TRBJ2-6; TRBD1 might be the D (6 bases). The CDR3 contains 15 residues. V was clipped by 5 bases and J by 2 bases, with 10 bases between them. CDR1 is MDHEN, CDR2 SYDVKM, per germline.

The chain is built from TRBV6-5 and TRBJ2-1, with 8 positions matching TRBD1. Losses at the gene ends were 7 bases for V and 5 bases for J; bases not matched to a gene: 7. The CDR3 runs to 14 residues. From germline, CDR1 is MNHEY and CDR2 SVGAGI. The CDR3 bases are TGTGCCAGCACCCCCGGGACAGGTAACAATGAGCAGTTCTTC. It yields the protein CASTPGTGNNEQFF.

J is TRBJ1-2 and V is TRBV19; TRBD1 might be the D (5 bases). Trimming pared 3 bases from V and 5 bases from J, leaving 10 bases between. The CDR3 is made up of 13 amino acids. Germline CDR1 and CDR2: LNHDA and SQIVND (reference sequence). The CDR3 DNA is TGTGCCAGTAGTATCAGTCGGGGGTATGGCTACACCTTC. This codes for CASSISRGYGYTF.

The chain uses TRBV25-1 and TRBJ1-2, with unresolved D. The V and J ends lost 5 bases and 4 bases respectively, with 5 bases between them. Germline CDR1 reads MGHDK; CDR2 reads SYGVNS. The CDR3 is made up of 11 amino acids. CDR3 coding DNA: TGTGCCAGCAGTAGAGGCTATGGCTACACCTTC. Its protein is CASSRGYGYTF.

The chain combines TRBV7-9 with TRBJ2-1; no definite D call. There are 13 residues in the CDR3. The germline V gene has CDR1 SEHNR and CDR2 FQNEAQ (reference sequence). V lost 1 base and J lost 12, with 13 bases in between. In DNA form, the CDR3 reads TGTGCCAGCAGCTTAGATTCGGAGAAGCGGCAGTTCTTC. It yields the protein CASSLDSEKRQFF. The complete variable domain, with remaining parts taken from reference TRBV7-9 and TRBJ2-1, reads DTGVSQNPRHKITKRGQNVTFRCDPISEHNRLYWYRQTLGQGPEFLTYFQNEAQLEKSRLLSDRFSAERPKGSFSTLEIQRTEQGDSAMYLCASSLDSEKRQFFGPGTRLTVL.

The chain recombines TRBV5-5 with TRBJ1-1; TRBD1 might be the D (6 bases). CDR3 length equals 16 residues. Trimming left V 4 bases short and J 0 bases short, with 16 bases between. Germline-derived CDR1 and CDR2 are SGHKS and YYEKEE (reference sequence). In nucleotides, the CDR3 is TGTGCCAGCAGCCCGCTGGGGGGGCCCTTGAACACTGAAGCTTTCTTT. It specifies CASSPLGGPLNTEAFF.